A single sample gave rise to the 32 T cell receptor beta chains below, sequenced in a study of cytomegalovirus exposure and HLA in healthy donors. The PCR had 60 Vbeta and 13 Jbeta primers. Only in-frame clones appear in the TCRdb table, and some are missing; sequencing was by immunoSEQ multiplex PCR. The table has under 250,000 clones, 79% seen once. What was sequenced was PBMCs. The origin of the receptors is a woman in her thirties in good health and CMV-seropositive.

This clone was seen a handful of times. This chain uses TRBV2 with TRBJ1-1; 10 bases line up with TRBD1. The germline CDR1 and CDR2 sequences are SNHLY and FYNNEI. Trimming took 0 bases from V and 0 from J; bases not matched to a gene: 1. The CDR3 loop spans 16 amino acids. The CDR3 region is CASSEADRGLNTEAFF. DNA for the CDR3: TGTGCCAGCAGTGAAGCCGACAGGGGGCTGAACACTGAAGCTTTCTTT.

The chain combines TRBV7-6 with TRBJ2-5; TRBD2 is a possible D gene (7 bases). Trimming stripped 5 bases from V and 1 base from J, with 20 bases between. The CDR3 covers 17 residues. Germline assignment: CDR1 SGHVS and CDR2 FNYEAQ. The CDR3 region is CASSQPYREGSQETQYF. The CDR3 DNA sequence: TGTGCCAGCAGCCAACCGTACAGGGAGGGGTCCCAAGAGACCCAGTACTTC.

The J gene is TRBJ2-7, the V gene TRBV5-1; 7 bases line up with TRBD1. The CDR3 sequence is 16 residues long. Losses at the gene ends were 4 bases for V and 2 bases for J; bases not matched to a gene: 12. Germline V gene sequence: CDR1 SGHRS, CDR2 YFSETQ. The CDR3 DNA follows: TGCGCCAGCAGCCCCGGGACAGTCGTCGAGACCTACGAGCAGTACTTC. Translation: CASSPGTVVETYEQYF.

CDR3 sequence (DNA): TGTGCCAGCAGCCCCTCCGGGGTCGCGGGGGCGGCTACTGGAAACACCATATATTTT. Translation gives CASSPSGVAGAATGNTIYF. The chain employs TRBV7-9 and TRBJ1-3; TRBD1 is a possible D gene (6 bases). Trimming took off 5 bases at V and 2 bases at J, with 25 bases between the two ends. The CDR3 extends over 19 amino acids. Germline V lookup: CDR1 SEHNR, CDR2 FQNEAQ (reference sequence).

This clone was seen more than once but under ten times. J is TRBJ2-7 and V is TRBV7-2; D is perhaps TRBD1 (6 bases). The V end lost 4 bases, the J end lost 0 bases, and 16 bases lay between the germline ends. The CDR3 is made up of 16 amino acids. The germline V gene encodes CDR1 SGHTA and CDR2 FQGNSA. The CDR3 loop is CASSSGTPDSSYEQYF. The DNA for the CDR3 is TGTGCCAGCAGCTCCGGGACACCTGACAGCTCCTACGAGCAGTACTTC.

This clone was found a few times. V gene TRBV19 combines with J gene TRBJ1-2; 7 nucleotides match TRBD1. Germline CDR1 and CDR2: LNHDA and SQIVND (reference sequence). The junction had 16 bases not matched to a gene; V was cut back by 9 bases and J by 0 bases. This CDR3 region has 17 residues. The CDR3 nucleotides are TGTGCCAGCACTATAGACAGGGATCGGGCCTCTAACTATGGCTACACCTTC. This encodes CASTIDRDRASNYGYTF.

The chain is built from TRBV4-3 and TRBJ2-3; 8 bases match TRBD1. The length of the CDR3 is 14 residues. CDR1 is LGHNA, CDR2 YSLEER, per germline. Trimming cost V 2 bases and J 9 bases; bases outside gene matches: 7. CDR3 sequence reads: CASSQLTQGATQYF. DNA of the CDR3: TGCGCCAGCAGCCAACTTACTCAGGGGGCCACGCAGTATTTT.

The rearrangement links TRBV7-9 to TRBJ1-2; D may be TRBD1 (5 bases). This CDR3 spans 15 amino acids. Looked up from germline, CDR1 is SEHNR and CDR2 is FQNEAQ (reference sequence). Trimming shortened V by 7 bases and J by 7 bases, and 22 bases separated the two germline ends. The CDR3 sequence: CASNFGQGQLSGYTF. The CDR3 nucleotides read TGTGCCAGCAACTTTGGGCAGGGCCAGCTCAGTGGCTACACCTTC.

This clone showed up just a few times. The V call is TRBV5-4, the J call TRBJ1-2, with TRBD1 identical over 8 bases. Looked up from germline, CDR1 is SGHNT and CDR2 is YYREEE (reference sequence). This CDR3 has 15 amino acids. The J segment lost 5 bases and the V segment lost 4 bases, leaving 10 bases of the junction unmatched. CDR3 region: CASSAQSGGFYGYTF. CDR3 in DNA: TGTGCCAGCAGCGCGCAGTCAGGGGGCTTTTATGGCTACACCTTC.

The rearrangement links TRBV4-1 to TRBJ2-1; 9 bases fit TRBD2. Germline V lookup: CDR1 MGHRA, CDR2 YSYEKL. CDR3 size: 17 residues. With 3 bases clipped from V and 1 base from J, the junction kept 7 bases outside the gene matches. This chain's CDR3 is CASSHRLAATSYNEQFF. CDR3 in DNA: TGCGCCAGCAGCCATAGACTAGCGGCTACATCCTACAATGAGCAGTTCTTC.

The chain couples TRBV11-3 to TRBJ2-6; 7 bases are shared with TRBD2. Per the germline V gene, CDR1 is SGHNT and CDR2 is YENEEA. The CDR3 has 18 residues. The J segment lost 0 bases and the V segment lost 4 bases, leaving 9 bases of the junction unmatched. The DNA of the CDR3 is TGTGCCAGCAGCTCCCCTGGGGGGGAGGGCTCTGGGGCCAACGTCCTGACTTTC. The encoded protein is CASSSPGGEGSGANVLTF.

The chain links TRBV11-3 to TRBJ2-7; TRBD1 agrees at 7 bases. The length of the CDR3 is 15 residues. Germline CDR1 and CDR2: SGHNT and YENEEA. V trimming: 5 bases; J trimming: 0 bases; junction bases outside the gene matches: 7. The CDR3 sequence is CASSPRDSLSYEQYF. The CDR3 DNA follows: TGTGCCAGCAGCCCGAGGGACAGTCTCTCCTACGAGCAGTACTTC.

The chain links TRBV19 to TRBJ1-1; 10 positions match TRBD1. The CDR3 extends over 14 amino acids. CDR1 and CDR2 (germline): LNHDA, SQIVND (reference sequence). Trimming cost V 10 bases and J 0 bases; bases outside gene matches: 5. In DNA form, the CDR3 reads TGTGCCACTGCGGGACAGGGGATGAACACTGAAGCTTTCTTT. It encodes CATAGQGMNTEAFF.

A few counts support this clone. V and J are TRBV9 and TRBJ2-2; 8 nucleotides line up with TRBD1. Germline CDR1 reads SGDLS; CDR2 reads YYNGEE. CDR3 length: 15 amino acids. Losses at the gene ends were 5 bases for V and 1 base for J; bases not matched to a gene: 4. CDR3 bases: TGTGCCAGCAGTCCCGGGACAGGGAACACCGGGGAGCTGTTTTTT. Translated: CASSPGTGNTGELFF.

V and J are TRBV11-3 and TRBJ2-3; D might be TRBD2 (6 bases). The CDR3 is 15 amino acids. Trimming left V 9 bases short and J 1 base short, with 17 bases between. Per germline, CDR1 SGHNT and CDR2 YENEEA. CDR3 loop: CASKAGGSGTDTQYF. The CDR3 DNA follows: TGTGCCAGTAAGGCCGGGGGTAGCGGCACAGATACGCAGTATTTT.

The V call is TRBV28, the J call TRBJ1-6; TRBD1 agrees at 8 bases. CDR3 size: 20 residues. Looked up from germline, CDR1 is MDHEN and CDR2 is SYDVKM. The trim removed 6 bases at V and 5 bases at J, leaving 21 bases unmatched. CDR3 coding DNA: TGTGCCAGCAGGGGACCGACAGGGGTAGGAAAAACGGGGGATAATTCACCCCTCCACTTT. Its translation: CASRGPTGVGKTGDNSPLHF.

The gene calls are TRBV7-2 and TRBJ2-1, with D possibly being TRBD2 (6 bases). The length of the CDR3 is 16 residues. V lost 5 bases and J lost 2, with 16 bases in between. Germline V CDR1 and CDR2: SGHTA, FQGNSA. CDR3 DNA sequence: TGTGCCAGCAGCCTCCTGACTAGACGGCCCTACAATGAGCAGTTCTTC. As protein: CASSLLTRRPYNEQFF.

This chain links TRBV5-4 with TRBJ1-2; 7 nucleotides line up with TRBD1. In germline, CDR1 is SGHNT, CDR2 YYREEE (reference sequence). The CDR3 spans 15 residues. V gave up 3 bases and J gave up 4 bases; unmatched junction bases: 9. CDR3 sequence (DNA): TGTGCCAGCAGCTCGGACAGGCGATTAATCTATGGCTACACCTTC. It specifies CASSSDRRLIYGYTF.

The chain is built from TRBV15 and TRBJ2-7, with 9 bases fitting TRBD1. The CDR3 loop spans 14 amino acids. In germline, CDR1 is LNHNV, CDR2 YYDKDF (reference sequence). The V and J ends lost 4 bases and 4 bases, in that order; junction bases with no gene match: 5. CDR3 region: CATSTWDRVYEQYF. The CDR3 DNA sequence: TGTGCCACCAGCACCTGGGACAGGGTTTACGAGCAGTACTTC.

The chain couples TRBV2 to TRBJ2-1; 10 nucleotides match TRBD2. Trimming cost V 4 bases and J 7 bases; bases outside gene matches: 13. The germline gives CDR1 SNHLY, CDR2 FYNNEI. The CDR3 covers 17 residues. The CDR3 reads CASSGASGSRIMNEQFF. As DNA, the CDR3 is TGTGCCAGCAGTGGGGCTAGCGGGAGTCGGATTATGAATGAGCAGTTCTTC.

This chain joins TRBV5-6 and TRBJ2-3; weak D call: TRBD2 (6 bases). Germline V CDR1 and CDR2: SGHDT, YYEEEE. The V end was cut by 2 bases, the J end by 10 bases, with 14 bases between. The CDR3 length is 13 residues. DNA of the CDR3: TGTGCCAGCAGCTTTCCCGGGGGTGATGCGCAGTATTTT. Its translation is CASSFPGGDAQYF.

The chain couples TRBV5-1 to TRBJ1-1, with 9 bases fitting TRBD1. V shed 1 base, J shed 3 bases, and the junction held 7 bases outside the gene matches. The CDR3 has 16 amino acids. Germline values: CDR1 SGHRS, CDR2 YFSETQ. The CDR3 sequence is CASSLTTGGIDTEAFF. In DNA form, the CDR3 reads TGCGCCAGCAGCTTGACTACAGGGGGCATTGACACTGAAGCTTTCTTT.

The rearrangement joins TRBV27 to TRBJ1-4; no firm D call. Between the trimmed V and J ends, which lost 9 bases and 5 bases, there was a span of 13 bases. Germline V CDR1 and CDR2: MNHEY, SMNVEV (reference sequence). CDR3 length equals 13 residues. Here the CDR3 DNA reads TGTGCCAGTCGGCCCGACGGGAATGAAAAACTGTTTTTT. Its translation is CASRPDGNEKLFF.

This chain joins TRBV29-1 and TRBJ2-1; tentative D call: TRBD2 (6 bases). Trimming stripped 0 bases from V and 3 bases from J, with 12 bases between. This CDR3 is built from 15 residues. Germline-derived CDR1 and CDR2 are SQVTM and ANQGSEA. The CDR3 is CSVEDAVAVYNEQFF. CDR3 in DNA: TGCAGCGTTGAAGATGCAGTAGCGGTCTACAATGAGCAGTTCTTC.

The chain combines TRBV10-1 with TRBJ1-1; D not resolved. Germline CDR1 reads WNHNN; CDR2 reads SYGVQD (reference sequence). The CDR3 is 13 residues long. The V end lost 0 bases, the J end lost 6 bases, and 8 bases lay between the germline ends. The CDR3 reads CASSESILSEAFF. CDR3 nucleotides: TGCGCCAGCAGTGAGTCGATACTTTCTGAAGCTTTCTTT.

This rearrangement joins TRBV7-8 to TRBJ2-5; TRBD2 matches at 7 bases. Germline values: CDR1 SGHVS, CDR2 FQNEAQ. V lost 4 bases, J lost 4 bases, and 9 bases stayed unmatched. This CDR3 spans 15 amino acids. CDR3 amino acids: CASSYPGGEVETQYF. CDR3 coding DNA: TGTGCCAGCAGCTACCCGGGGGGTGAGGTAGAGACCCAGTACTTC.

The J gene is TRBJ1-5, the V gene TRBV6-5; D remains ambiguous. This CDR3 has 13 residues. Germline CDR1 and CDR2: MNHEY and SVGAGI. V gave up 5 bases and J gave up 1 base, with 6 bases separating them. The CDR3: CASSGTSNQPQHF. The DNA of the CDR3 is TGTGCCAGCAGTGGCACGAGCAATCAGCCCCAGCATTTT.

The chain has TRBV7-8 and TRBJ2-7, with D possibly matching TRBD1 (6 bases). The CDR3 consists of 14 residues. Trimming shortened V by 6 bases and J by 1 base, and 13 bases separated the two germline ends. Germline V gives CDR1 SGHVS, CDR2 FQNEAQ. Written as DNA, the CDR3 is TGTGCCAGCAGTTCCGGACAGCCGTCCTACGAGCAGTACTTC. It encodes CASSSGQPSYEQYF.

The J gene is TRBJ2-7, the V gene TRBV6-1; 10 positions agree with TRBD1. After removal of 3 bases from V and 1 base from J, the junction contained 12 bases not matched to a gene. This CDR3 is 18 amino acids long. Germline CDR1 is MNHNS and CDR2 is SASEGT. The CDR3 spells CASSDPGQGFVGSYEQYF. The CDR3 DNA reads TGTGCCAGCAGTGATCCGGGACAGGGGTTCGTGGGATCCTACGAGCAGTACTTC.

J is TRBJ1-2 and V is TRBV19; D unresolved. Trimming shortened V by 5 bases and J by 5 bases, and 18 bases separated the two germline ends. CDR3 length equals 15 residues. The germline CDR1 and CDR2 sequences are LNHDA and SQIVND (reference sequence). CDR3 region: CASSLGPFTSYGYTF. The CDR3, as DNA: TGTGCCAGTAGTCTTGGGCCTTTTACCTCGTATGGCTACACCTTC.

This clone occurred a few times. The chain couples TRBV10-1 to TRBJ2-7, with 10 bases lining up with TRBD1. Germline V CDR1 and CDR2: WNHNN, SYGVQD (reference sequence). Trimming cost V 3 bases and J 3 bases; bases outside gene matches: 5. CDR3 length: 15 amino acids. CDR3 sequence: CASSDPGQGNYEQYF. The CDR3 DNA follows: TGCGCCAGCAGTGACCCGGGACAGGGGAACTACGAGCAGTACTTC.

J is TRBJ1-2 and V is TRBV9, with D uncertain. Germline V gene lookup returns CDR1 SGDLS and CDR2 YYNGEE. V was clipped by 4 bases and J by 7 bases, with 17 bases between them. The CDR3 loop spans 14 amino acids. CDR3 nucleotide sequence: TGTGCCAGCAGCCTGGGGATGGGAGAACGTGGCTACACCTTC. Amino acids: CASSLGMGERGYTF.